This TCR beta chain was recorded in a study of glioma-infiltrating T cells. With 3 bases clipped from V and 3 bases from J, the junction kept 11 bases outside the gene matches. Germline V gene sequence: CDR1 DFQATT, CDR2 SNEGSKA (reference sequence). The CDR3 length is 15 residues. This clonotype was detected only a few times. Using RNA template, CDR3s of TCR alpha and beta were amplified with iRepertoire arm-PCR. TCRdb reanalysed the multiplex PCR reads using MiXCR and keeps one entry per CDR3 protein. The profile covers about 140,000 distinct CDR3 sequences, with approximately 39% appearing a single time and roughly a fifth taken by the ten largest.

The material sequenced was glioma tissue, nonneoplastic brain tissue, or PBMCs (not recorded which). V usage is TRBV20-1 and J usage is TRBJ2-7; TRBD1 matches 7 bases. This receptor was identified in a human donor with low-grade glioma or glioblastoma, undergoing nonglioma brain surgery, or in good health (not recorded which). CDR3 in amino acids: CSASPHLRTGYEQYF. The CDR3 DNA reads TGCAGTGCTAGCCCCCATCTCAGGACAGGCTACGAGCAGTACTTC.